The TCR beta chain described here comes from a study of human T cells and chemical hapten exposure. Across the whole study: Patch tests put 0.01% DPC on the upper back, and the results were checked at 6 days. Study conclusions and caveats: Expanded TCRs created a significantly greater count of big CDR3 similarity clusters than controls did. All donors were alopecia patients, so their immunity may differ from that of healthy people.

CDR1 is KGHDR and CDR2 is SFDVKD in the germline V gene. V was trimmed by 6 bases and J by 6 bases, leaving 12 bases between them. CDR3 length: 13 residues. About this clonotype itself: Antigen unknown.

TCRdb re-derived calls from the RACE reads in MiXCR, one entry per CDR3 protein. The sample carries some 90,000 distinct CDR3 sequences, 7.5% to 9.5% recorded once. Time point defined: pre-sensitization, week 0. Stated treatment: therapeutic diphenylcyclopropenone sensitization with weekly scalp DPC. The V and J genes are TRBV24-1 and TRBJ2-3; D remains unclear. Source: whole blood, taken in connection with sensitization to the hapten diphenylcyclopropenone (DPC). This TCR derives from a man aged 35 to 55 with alopecia areata. Some clones in this sample may be carry-over from other donors' samples. CDR3 amino acids: CATSTSVGDTQYF. CDR3 DNA sequence: TGTGCCACCAGTACAAGTGTGGGGGATACGCAGTATTTT.